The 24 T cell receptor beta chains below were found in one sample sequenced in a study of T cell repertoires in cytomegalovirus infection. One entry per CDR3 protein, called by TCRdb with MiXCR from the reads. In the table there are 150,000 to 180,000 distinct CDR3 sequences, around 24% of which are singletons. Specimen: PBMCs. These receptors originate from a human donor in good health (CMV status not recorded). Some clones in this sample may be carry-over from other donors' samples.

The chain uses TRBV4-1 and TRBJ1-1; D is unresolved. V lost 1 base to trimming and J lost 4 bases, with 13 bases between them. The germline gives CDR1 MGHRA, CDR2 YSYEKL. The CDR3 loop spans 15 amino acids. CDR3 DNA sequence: TGCGCCAGCAGCCAAGTCACGGCGGTGAGCACTGAAGCTTTCTTT. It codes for CASSQVTAVSTEAFF.

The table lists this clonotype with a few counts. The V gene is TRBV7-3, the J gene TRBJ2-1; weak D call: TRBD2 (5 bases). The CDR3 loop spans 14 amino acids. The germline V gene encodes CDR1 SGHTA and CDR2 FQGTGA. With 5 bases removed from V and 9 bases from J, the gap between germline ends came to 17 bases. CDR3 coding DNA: TGTGCCAGCAGCGAGGGTTCAAGCCCCTTTGAGCAGTTCTTC. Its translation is CASSEGSSPFEQFF.

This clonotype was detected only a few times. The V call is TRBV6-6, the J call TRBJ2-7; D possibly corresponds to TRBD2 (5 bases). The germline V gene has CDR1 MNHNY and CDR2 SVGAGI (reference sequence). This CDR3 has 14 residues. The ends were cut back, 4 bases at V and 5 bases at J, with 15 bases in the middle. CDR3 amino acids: CASSSTDATNEQYF. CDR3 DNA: TGTGCCAGCAGTTCAACCGACGCGACTAACGAGCAGTACTTC.

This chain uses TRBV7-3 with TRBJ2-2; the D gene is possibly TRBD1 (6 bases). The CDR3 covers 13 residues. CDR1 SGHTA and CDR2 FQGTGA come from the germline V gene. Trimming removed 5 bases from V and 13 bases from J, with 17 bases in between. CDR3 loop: CASSPTLTGPLFF. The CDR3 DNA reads TGTGCCAGCAGCCCGACGTTGACAGGCCCGCTGTTTTTT.

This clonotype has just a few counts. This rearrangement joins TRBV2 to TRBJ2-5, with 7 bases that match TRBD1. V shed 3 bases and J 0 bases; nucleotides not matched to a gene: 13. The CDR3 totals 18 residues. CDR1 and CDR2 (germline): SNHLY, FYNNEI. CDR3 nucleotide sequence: TGTGCCAGCAGTGAGTCGGGGACAGCCGTGGGGTACCAAGAGACCCAGTACTTC. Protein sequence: CASSESGTAVGYQETQYF.

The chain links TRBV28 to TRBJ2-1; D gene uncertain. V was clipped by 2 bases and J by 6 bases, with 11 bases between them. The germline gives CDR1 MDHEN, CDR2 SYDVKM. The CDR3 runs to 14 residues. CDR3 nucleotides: TGTGCCAGCAGTTTAGGATTCCCCGGCAATGAGCAGTTCTTC. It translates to CASSLGFPGNEQFF.

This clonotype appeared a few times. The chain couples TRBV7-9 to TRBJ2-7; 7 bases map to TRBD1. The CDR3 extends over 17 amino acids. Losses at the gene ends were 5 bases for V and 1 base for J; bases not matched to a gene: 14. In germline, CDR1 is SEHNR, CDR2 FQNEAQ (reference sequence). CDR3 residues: CASSHGQAGWGSYEQYF. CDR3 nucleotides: TGTGCCAGCAGCCATGGACAGGCAGGGTGGGGTTCCTACGAGCAGTACTTC.

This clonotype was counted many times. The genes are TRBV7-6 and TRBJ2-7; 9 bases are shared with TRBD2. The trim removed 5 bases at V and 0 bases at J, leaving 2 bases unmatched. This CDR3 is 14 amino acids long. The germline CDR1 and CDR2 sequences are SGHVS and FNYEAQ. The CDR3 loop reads CASSPGLASYEQYF. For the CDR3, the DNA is TGTGCCAGCAGCCCGGGACTAGCCTCCTACGAGCAGTACTTC.

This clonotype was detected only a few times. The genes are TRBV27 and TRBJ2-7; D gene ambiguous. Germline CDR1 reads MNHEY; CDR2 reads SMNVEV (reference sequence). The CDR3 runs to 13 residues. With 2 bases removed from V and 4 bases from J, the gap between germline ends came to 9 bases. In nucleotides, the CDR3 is TGTGCCAGCAGTTTACCCCCCGGTTACGAGCAGTACTTC. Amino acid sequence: CASSLPPGYEQYF.

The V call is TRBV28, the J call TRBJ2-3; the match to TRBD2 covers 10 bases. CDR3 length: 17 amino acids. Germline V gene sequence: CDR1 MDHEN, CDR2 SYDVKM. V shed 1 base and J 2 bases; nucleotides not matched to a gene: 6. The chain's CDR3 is CASSLSLSGRLTDTQYF. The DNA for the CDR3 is TGTGCCAGCAGTTTATCCCTTAGCGGGAGGCTCACAGATACGCAGTATTTT.

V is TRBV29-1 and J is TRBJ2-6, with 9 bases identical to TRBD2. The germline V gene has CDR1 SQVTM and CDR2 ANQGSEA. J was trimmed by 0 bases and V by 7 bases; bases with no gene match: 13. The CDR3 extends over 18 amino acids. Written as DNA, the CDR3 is TGCAGCGCCCGACTGAGCGGGGGGACCTTCTCTGGGGCCAACGTCCTGACTTTC. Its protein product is CSARLSGGTFSGANVLTF.

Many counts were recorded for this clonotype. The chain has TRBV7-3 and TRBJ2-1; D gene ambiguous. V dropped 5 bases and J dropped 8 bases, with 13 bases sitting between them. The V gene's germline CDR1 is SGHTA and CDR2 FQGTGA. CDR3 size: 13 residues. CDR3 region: CASSLDRTDEQFF. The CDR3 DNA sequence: TGTGCCAGCAGCCTTGATCGTACCGATGAGCAGTTCTTC. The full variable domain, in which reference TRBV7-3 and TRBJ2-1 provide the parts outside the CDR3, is GAGVSQTPSNKVTEKGKYVELRCDPISGHTALYWYRQSLGQGPEFLIYFQGTGAADDSGLPNDRFFAVRPEGSVSTLKIQRTERGDSAVYLCASSLDRTDEQFFGPGTRLTVL.

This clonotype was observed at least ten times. CDR3 sequence: CASSPNSGGETQYF. In DNA form, the CDR3 reads TGTGCCAGCAGCCCGAATAGCGGGGGGGAGACCCAGTACTTC. The V and J genes are TRBV7-2 and TRBJ2-5; 10 bases agree with TRBD2. The CDR3 length is 14 residues. Trimming at V came to 5 bases and at J to 5 bases, leaving 5 bases not matched to a gene. Germline V gives CDR1 SGHTA, CDR2 FQGNSA.

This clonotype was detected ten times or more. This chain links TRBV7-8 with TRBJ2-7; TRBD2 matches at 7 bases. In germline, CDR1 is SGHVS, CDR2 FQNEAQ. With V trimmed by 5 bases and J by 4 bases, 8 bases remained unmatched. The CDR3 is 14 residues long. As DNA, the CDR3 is TGTGCCAGCAGCAAGGACGGGACTACGTACGAGCAGTACTTC. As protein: CASSKDGTTYEQYF.

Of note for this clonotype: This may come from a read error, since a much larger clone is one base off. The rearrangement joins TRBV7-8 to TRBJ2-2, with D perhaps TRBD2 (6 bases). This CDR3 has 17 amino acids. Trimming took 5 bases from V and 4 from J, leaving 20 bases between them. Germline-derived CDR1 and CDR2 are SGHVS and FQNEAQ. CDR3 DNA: TGTGCCAGCAGCGCCCGCTGGGGAGGCATGAGCACCGGGGAGCTGTTTTTT. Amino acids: CASSARWGGMSTGELFF.

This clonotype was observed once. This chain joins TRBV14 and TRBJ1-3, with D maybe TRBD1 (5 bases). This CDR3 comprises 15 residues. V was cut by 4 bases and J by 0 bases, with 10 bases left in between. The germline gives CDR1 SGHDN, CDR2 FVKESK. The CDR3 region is CASSLRARSGNTIYF. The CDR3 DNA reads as TGTGCCAGCAGCCTCAGGGCCCGCTCTGGAAACACCATATATTTT.

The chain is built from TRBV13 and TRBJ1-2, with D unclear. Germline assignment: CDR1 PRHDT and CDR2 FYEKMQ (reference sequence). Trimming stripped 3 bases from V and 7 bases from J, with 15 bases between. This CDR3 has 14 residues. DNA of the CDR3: TGTGCCAGCAGCTTCGGGGAGCTCGGAGGTGGCTACACCTTC. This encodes CASSFGELGGGYTF.

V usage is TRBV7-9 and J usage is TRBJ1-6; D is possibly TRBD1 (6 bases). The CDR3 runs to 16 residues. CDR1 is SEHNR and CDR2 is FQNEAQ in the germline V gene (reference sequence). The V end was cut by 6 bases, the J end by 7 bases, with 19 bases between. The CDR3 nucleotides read TGTGCCAGCAGTTCTTCAGGGGTTGCAGGCAATTCACCCCTCCACTTT. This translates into CASSSSGVAGNSPLHF. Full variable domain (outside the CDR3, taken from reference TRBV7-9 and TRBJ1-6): DTGVSQNPRHKITKRGQNVTFRCDPISEHNRLYWYRQTLGQGPEFLTYFQNEAQLEKSRLLSDRFSAERPKGSFSTLEIQRTEQGDSAMYLCASSSSGVAGNSPLHFGNGTRLTVT.

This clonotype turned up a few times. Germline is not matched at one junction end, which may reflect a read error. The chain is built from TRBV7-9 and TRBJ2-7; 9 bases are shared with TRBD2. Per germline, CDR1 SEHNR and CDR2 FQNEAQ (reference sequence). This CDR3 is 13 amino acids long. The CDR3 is CASSLRTSDEQYF. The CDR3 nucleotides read TGTGCCAGTAGCTTAAGGACTAGCGATGAGCAGTACTTC.

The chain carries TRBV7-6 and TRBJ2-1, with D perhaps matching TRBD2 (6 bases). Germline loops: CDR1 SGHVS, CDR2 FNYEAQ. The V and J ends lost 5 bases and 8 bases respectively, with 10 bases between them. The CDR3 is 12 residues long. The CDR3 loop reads CASSPGGHEQFF. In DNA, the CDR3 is TGTGCCAGCAGCCCTGGAGGGCATGAGCAGTTCTTC.

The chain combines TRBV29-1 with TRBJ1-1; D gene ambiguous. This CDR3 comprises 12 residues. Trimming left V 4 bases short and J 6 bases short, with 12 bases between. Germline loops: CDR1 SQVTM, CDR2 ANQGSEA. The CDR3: CSVVSQVSEAFF. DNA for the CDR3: TGCAGCGTTGTTTCTCAGGTTTCTGAAGCTTTCTTT.

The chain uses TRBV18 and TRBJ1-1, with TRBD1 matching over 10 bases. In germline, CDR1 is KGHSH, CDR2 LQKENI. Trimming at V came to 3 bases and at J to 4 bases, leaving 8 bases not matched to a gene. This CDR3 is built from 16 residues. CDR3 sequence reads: CASSPTLTGGFTEAFF. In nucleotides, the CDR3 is TGTGCCAGCTCACCGACCCTGACAGGGGGCTTCACTGAAGCTTTCTTT.

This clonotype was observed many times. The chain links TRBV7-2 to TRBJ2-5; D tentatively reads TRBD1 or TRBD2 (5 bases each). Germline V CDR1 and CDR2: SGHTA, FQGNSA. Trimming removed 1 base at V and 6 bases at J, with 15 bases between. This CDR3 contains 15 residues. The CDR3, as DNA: TGTGCCAGCAGCTTAGTCCAGACAGAGGGGAAGACCCAGTACTTC. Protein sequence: CASSLVQTEGKTQYF.

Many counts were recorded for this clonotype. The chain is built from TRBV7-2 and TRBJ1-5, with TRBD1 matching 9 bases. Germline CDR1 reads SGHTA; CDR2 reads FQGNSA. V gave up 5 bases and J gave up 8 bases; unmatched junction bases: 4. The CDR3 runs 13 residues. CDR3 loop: CASSARDREPQHF. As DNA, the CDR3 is TGTGCCAGCAGCGCAAGGGACAGGGAGCCCCAGCATTTT.